This T cell receptor beta chain was retrieved from a study of blood T cell repertoires in COVID-19. Across the whole study: Whether acute or convalescent, the COVID-19 samples came from the United States, Italy and Spain. Sources were T cells, B-cell-depleted T cells, or PBMCs; the material itself was cDNA or gDNA.

Per germline, CDR1 SGHNT and CDR2 YYREEE (reference sequence). Germline trimming cut 4 bases from V and 2 bases from J; bases unmatched to any gene: 8. The CDR3 totals 17 residues. As originally analysed: Estimates of nucleated cell counts were drawn from the amplification of reference gene primers. Assay: immunoSEQ multiplex PCR; the TCRdb copy retains only in-frame clones and omits some. V and J calls plus clone size are reproduced from that table; the DNA served to infer D and trimming. The sample records about 200,000 clones, about 80% being singletons. This chain connects TRBV5-4 to TRBJ2-5; the match to TRBD2 covers 13 bases. The specimen was peripheral blood. The sequence derives from a human donor with acute or convalescent COVID-19. The donor label of this sample is uncertain. CDR3 bases: TGTGCCAGCAGCCCCGGGGGACTAGCGGGAAAACAAGAGACCCAGTACTTC. Its translation: CASSPGGLAGKQETQYF.